Shown below are 32 T cell receptor beta chains from a single sample sequenced in a study of blood T cell repertoires in COVID-19. Only in-frame clones appear in the TCRdb table, and some are missing; sequencing was by immunoSEQ multiplex PCR. The repertoire has a few hundred thousand clones, approximately 86% of them found once; the top ten carry around 4.5%. Specimen: PBMCs or T cells enriched from blood (not recorded which). All receptors derive from a woman in her thirties or forties with acute COVID-19.

The J gene is TRBJ1-1, the V gene TRBV20-1; 7 nucleotides match TRBD1. After removal of 6 bases from V and 11 bases from J, the junction contained 9 bases not matched to a gene. The CDR3 is made up of 11 amino acids. Germline-derived CDR1 and CDR2 are DFQATT and SNEGSKA (reference sequence). CDR3 sequence (DNA): TGCAGTGCCCCCCAGGGGGGACGGGCTTTCTTT. Translating it yields CSAPQGGRAFF.

The chain has TRBV5-1 and TRBJ2-7; tentative D call: TRBD1 (5 bases). Trimming took 0 bases from V and 4 from J, leaving 11 bases between them. Germline V gives CDR1 SGHRS, CDR2 YFSETQ. The CDR3 is 14 amino acids. CDR3 DNA sequence: TGCGCCAGCAGCTTGGTCCTCCAGGGTTACGAGCAGTACTTC. Translating gives CASSLVLQGYEQYF.

This clone has just one count. This chain uses TRBV5-4 with TRBJ1-6; a weak D match, TRBD1 (6 bases). V gave up 0 bases and J gave up 9 bases, with 16 bases separating them. Germline lookup yields CDR1 SGHNT and CDR2 YYREEE (reference sequence). The CDR3 length is 16 residues. The CDR3 coding sequence is TGTGCCAGCAGCTTGGAGGGACACCCGAGGGGTTCACCCCTCCACTTT. This encodes CASSLEGHPRGSPLHF.

J is TRBJ2-4 and V is TRBV7-8; TRBD2 is a possible D gene (6 bases). CDR1 is SGHVS and CDR2 is FQNEAQ in the germline V gene. Trimming shortened V by 4 bases and J by 6 bases, and 10 bases separated the two germline ends. The CDR3 sequence is 13 residues long. This CDR3 reads CASSSGTLNIQYF. Written as DNA, the CDR3 is TGTGCCAGCAGCTCCGGGACTTTAAACATTCAGTACTTC.

This chain connects TRBV7-9 to TRBJ2-7; 12 bases fit TRBD1. Germline CDR1 is SEHNR and CDR2 is FQNEAQ (reference sequence). V lost 6 bases to trimming and J lost 4 bases; unmatched junction nucleotides: 7. The CDR3 has 15 amino acids. CDR3 in amino acids: CASSWGTGGWYEQYF. DNA for the CDR3: TGTGCCAGCAGTTGGGGGACAGGGGGCTGGTACGAGCAGTACTTC.

The chain carries TRBV6-2 or TRBV6-3 and TRBJ2-1; 8 bases match TRBD2. CDR3 size: 16 residues. Germline assignment: CDR1 MNHEY and CDR2 SVGEGT. Losses at the gene ends were 3 bases for V and 3 bases for J; bases not matched to a gene: 7. CDR3 loop: CASSYHRGTSYNEQFF. The CDR3 DNA reads as TGTGCCAGCAGTTATCATCGGGGGACTAGCTACAATGAGCAGTTCTTC.

The chain uses TRBV7-2 and TRBJ2-1; 8 nucleotides match TRBD2. The ends lost 10 bases at V and 6 bases at J; junction bases unmatched: 14. CDR3 length: 15 residues. Germline CDR1 SGHTA, CDR2 FQGNSA. CDR3 residues: CATKLSGIITNEQFF. The DNA for the CDR3 is TGTGCCACCAAGCTTAGCGGGATTATTACCAATGAGCAGTTCTTC.

The J gene is TRBJ2-3, the V gene TRBV5-6; D is unclear. This CDR3 is built from 17 residues. Per the germline V gene, CDR1 is SGHDT and CDR2 is YYEEEE. The V end lost 3 bases, the J end lost 0 bases, and 17 bases lay between the germline ends. The DNA for the CDR3 is TGTGCCAGCAGCTCCTCCTCAACGGTCACTAGCACAGATACGCAGTATTTT. Residues: CASSSSSTVTSTDTQYF.

The V call is TRBV7-2, the J call TRBJ1-2; D not resolved. CDR1 and CDR2 (germline): SGHTA, FQGNSA. V shed 5 bases and J shed 3 bases, with 13 bases lying between them. CDR3 length: 14 amino acids. The CDR3 DNA is TGTGCCAGCAGCCGTCAGACTGTTGACTATGGCTACACCTTC. Amino acids: CASSRQTVDYGYTF.

This sequence joins TRBV6-2 or TRBV6-3 and TRBJ1-5; 7 nucleotides match TRBD1. The germline gives CDR1 MNHEY, CDR2 SVGEGT. Trimming at V came to 2 bases and at J to 1 base, leaving 17 bases not matched to a gene. This CDR3 region has 20 residues. CDR3 protein: CASSYPRQGEGLESNQPQHF. In DNA form, the CDR3 reads TGTGCCAGCAGTTACCCACGACAGGGTGAAGGGCTAGAGAGCAATCAGCCCCAGCATTTT.

This clone was seen a single time. J is TRBJ2-5 and V is TRBV2; the D gene is possibly TRBD1 (6 bases). Deletions cut 6 bases from V and 2 bases from J, with 25 bases between. The CDR3 has 18 amino acids. CDR1 and CDR2 from the germline V gene are SNHLY and FYNNEI. The CDR3 nucleotides are TGTGCCAGCAGCAGATATCCCCAGGGGATTAGAGAACAAGAGACCCAGTACTTC. It translates to CASSRYPQGIREQETQYF.

About this clone: At one boundary the junction diverges from the germline segment, which might be a read error. This sequence joins TRBV7-7 and TRBJ1-1; TRBD1 matches 9 bases. Germline assignment: CDR1 SSHAT and CDR2 FNYEAQ (reference sequence). The CDR3 runs to 20 residues. CDR3 residues: CASSLVGGTGKSIVNTEAFF. DNA of the CDR3: TGTGCTAGCAGCTTAGTAGGGGGGACAGGGAAATCGATTGTGAACACTGAAGCTTTCTTT.

The chain recombines TRBV12-3 or TRBV12-4 with TRBJ2-3; D might be TRBD2 (6 bases). The CDR3 runs 13 residues. Trimming removed 3 bases at V and 9 bases at J, with 13 bases between. This chain's CDR3 is CASSFFLRETQYF. The CDR3 bases are TGTGCCAGCAGTTTTTTCTTGCGGGAAACGCAGTATTTT.

V and J are TRBV4-1 and TRBJ1-2, with a possible D match to TRBD1 (5 bases). Trimming cost V 1 base and J 4 bases, with 13 bases left between them. This CDR3 spans 15 amino acids. From germline, CDR1 is MGHRA and CDR2 YSYEKL. The CDR3 sequence: CASSQVQEGSYGYTF. In nucleotides, the CDR3 is TGCGCCAGCAGCCAAGTACAGGAGGGTAGCTATGGCTACACCTTC.

The rearrangement uses TRBV3-1 (or the pseudogene TRBV3-2) and TRBJ1-4, with TRBD1 matching 7 bases. CDR1 is LGHDT and CDR2 is YNNKEL in the germline V gene (reference sequence). After removal of 0 bases from V and 7 bases from J, the junction contained 14 bases not matched to a gene. CDR3 length: 18 amino acids. The CDR3 reads CASSQDKLGTVCCEKLFF. In nucleotides, the CDR3 is TGTGCCAGCAGCCAAGATAAGTTGGGGACAGTATGCTGTGAAAAACTGTTTTTT.

Concerning this clone: Other DNA sequences in this sample translate to the same CDR3. The chain employs TRBV6-5 and TRBJ1-2, with 7 bases fitting TRBD1. The CDR3 has 15 amino acids. Germline assignment: CDR1 MNHEY and CDR2 SVGAGI. V dropped 6 bases and J dropped 2; count of bases not matched to a gene: 9. The CDR3 nucleotides are TGTGCCAGCAGGCGTCGACAGGGAGTGAACTATGGCTACACCTTC. It yields the protein CASRRRQGVNYGYTF.

This chain joins TRBV6-5 and TRBJ2-5, with D tentatively TRBD2 (5 bases). The CDR3 has 13 residues. Germline CDR1 reads MNHEY; CDR2 reads SVGAGI. V was pared by 10 bases and J by 4 bases, with 16 bases between. Written as DNA, the CDR3 is TGTGCCATTCGACGGGGAATCCGAGAGACCCAGTACTTC. Its translation is CAIRRGIRETQYF.

The chain recombines TRBV5-4 with TRBJ2-2; weak D call: TRBD1 (5 bases). CDR3 length equals 15 residues. The V end was cut by 3 bases, the J end by 6 bases, with 15 bases between. Germline CDR1 reads SGHNT; CDR2 reads YYREEE (reference sequence). CDR3 amino acids: CASSWGPDAPGELFF. The CDR3, as DNA: TGTGCCAGCAGCTGGGGCCCAGACGCTCCCGGGGAGCTGTTTTTT.

The CDR3 is CASSEIEDYGYTF. CDR3 nucleotides: TGTGCCAGCAGTGAGATAGAAGACTATGGCTACACCTTC. The rearrangement uses TRBV25-1 and TRBJ1-2; D gene ambiguous. Germline V lookup: CDR1 MGHDK, CDR2 SYGVNS. Trimming stripped 3 bases from V and 3 bases from J, with 8 bases between. The CDR3 runs to 13 residues.

The chain recombines TRBV28 with TRBJ1-1; no definite D call. CDR3 length equals 15 residues. Germline lookup yields CDR1 MDHEN and CDR2 SYDVKM. Trimming cost V 7 bases and J 5 bases, with 20 bases left between them. In DNA form, the CDR3 reads TGTGCCAGCACCGAAAGGTTCCGGACGGGGACTGAAGCTTTCTTT. The encoded protein is CASTERFRTGTEAFF.

This chain connects TRBV23-1 to TRBJ1-1, with unresolved D. TRBV23-1 is given ORF status, its function remaining uncertain. Trimming took off 8 bases at V and 1 base at J, with 8 bases between the two ends. The CDR3 contains 12 residues. CDR3 sequence (DNA): TGCGCCAGCTCATACGGGAACACTGAAGCTTTCTTT. This gives the protein CASSYGNTEAFF.

This sequence joins TRBV7-9 and TRBJ2-5; 14 nucleotides line up with TRBD2. This CDR3 is built from 17 residues. The V gene end was trimmed by 5 bases and the J gene end by 2 bases; junction bases not matched to a gene: 7. In germline, CDR1 is SEHNR, CDR2 FQNEAQ (reference sequence). CDR3 nucleotides: TGTGCCAGCAGCGCCAGACTAGCGGGAGGGGCACAAGAGACCCAGTACTTC. Translation: CASSARLAGGAQETQYF.

V usage is TRBV2 and J usage is TRBJ1-1; no firm D call. Germline assignment: CDR1 SNHLY and CDR2 FYNNEI. Trimming shortened V by 6 bases and J by 2 bases, and 13 bases separated the two germline ends. The CDR3 is made up of 14 amino acids. This chain's CDR3 is CASSLLEGNTEAFF. As DNA, the CDR3 is TGTGCCAGCAGCCTACTAGAGGGAAACACTGAAGCTTTCTTT. The variable domain in full, with the rest retrieved from reference TRBV2 and TRBJ1-1, is EPEVTQTPSHQVTQMGQEVILRCVPISNHLYFYWYRQILGQKVEFLVSFYNNEISEKSEIFDDQFSVERPDGSNFTLKIRSTKLEDSAMYFCASSLLEGNTEAFFGQGTRLTVV.

This sequence joins TRBV29-1 and TRBJ2-7; TRBD1 is a possible D gene (6 bases). This CDR3 contains 12 residues. Deletions cut 7 bases from V and 0 bases from J, with 10 bases between. CDR1 and CDR2 (germline): SQVTM, ANQGSEA. DNA for the CDR3: TGCAGCGCCAGACAGGACTCCTACGAGCAGTACTTC. This translates into CSARQDSYEQYF.

V and J are TRBV6-5 and TRBJ2-7, with 11 bases identical to TRBD1. Germline V gene lookup returns CDR1 MNHEY and CDR2 SVGAGI. V was pared by 0 bases and J by 5 bases, with 3 bases of the junction left unmatched. This CDR3 has 15 residues. CDR3 nucleotides: TGTGCCAGCAGTTACTCGATGGACAGGGGGCACGAGCAGTACTTC. The encoded protein is CASSYSMDRGHEQYF.

The rearrangement links TRBV2 to TRBJ2-3; 12 bases match TRBD2. Germline V gene lookup returns CDR1 SNHLY and CDR2 FYNNEI. The trim removed 6 bases at V and 3 bases at J, leaving 7 bases unmatched. This CDR3 has 16 amino acids. The CDR3 loop is CASSKGLAGKTDTQYF. CDR3 coding DNA: TGTGCCAGCAGCAAGGGACTAGCGGGCAAGACAGATACGCAGTATTTT.

Only one count was recorded for this clone. The gene calls are TRBV29-1 and TRBJ2-3; 7 bases map to TRBD1. V shed 6 bases, J shed 6 bases, and the junction held 18 bases outside the gene matches. This CDR3 has 16 amino acids. Germline V gives CDR1 SQVTM, CDR2 ANQGSEA. This chain's CDR3 is CSVGSTGQSPSDTQYF. CDR3 DNA sequence: TGCAGCGTCGGAAGTACGGGACAGTCCCCATCCGATACGCAGTATTTT.

This clone was detected only once. This chain links TRBV2 with TRBJ1-2; 8 bases fit TRBD1. J lost 5 bases, V lost 4 bases, and 3 bases had no gene match. Germline V lookup: CDR1 SNHLY, CDR2 FYNNEI. CDR3 size: 13 residues. CDR3 coding DNA: TGTGCCAGCAGTGTCGGGACAGGATATGGCTACACCTTC. Its translation is CASSVGTGYGYTF.

The genes are TRBV6-5 and TRBJ1-1; possible D gene TRBD1, 5 bases. The CDR3 consists of 15 residues. The V end was cut by 0 bases, the J end by 5 bases, with 13 bases between. Germline assignment: CDR1 MNHEY and CDR2 SVGAGI. The CDR3 bases are TGTGCCAGCAGTTACTCTATCGGGGGGATGACTGAAGCTTTCTTT. This encodes CASSYSIGGMTEAFF.

This clone was picked up a small number of times. This chain uses TRBV29-1 with TRBJ1-2, with TRBD1 as a possible D gene (6 bases). This CDR3 is built from 14 residues. Germline assignment: CDR1 SQVTM and CDR2 ANQGSEA. Trimming removed 3 bases at V and 4 bases at J, with 15 bases between. The CDR3 region is CSVESGGPFYGYTF. The CDR3 region has the DNA TGCAGCGTTGAGAGCGGGGGGCCCTTCTATGGCTACACCTTC.

In its sample, this clone was seen once. The chain is built from TRBV18 and TRBJ1-1; D gene uncertain. The V and J ends lost 3 bases and 0 bases respectively, with 14 bases between them. Germline CDR1 and CDR2: KGHSH and LQKENI. The CDR3 length is 16 residues. The CDR3: CASSPGRNVMNTEAFF. For the CDR3, the DNA is TGTGCCAGCTCACCGGGGAGGAATGTGATGAACACTGAAGCTTTCTTT.

The chain links TRBV13 to TRBJ1-2, with D possibly TRBD1 on 6 matching bases. CDR3 length equals 15 residues. V lost 8 bases and J 3 bases, leaving 19 bases between the germline ends. Germline CDR1 PRHDT, CDR2 FYEKMQ (reference sequence). The CDR3 DNA reads as TGTGCCAGCCATGCACGGATACAGGGAGACTATGGCTACACCTTC. Its protein product is CASHARIQGDYGYTF.